Shown below are 22 T cell receptor beta chains from a single sample sequenced in a study of blood T cell repertoires in COVID-19. The table came from immunoSEQ multiplex PCR; TCRdb's copy has only in-frame clones and leaves some out. The sample lists 150,000 to 200,000 clones, 85% to 90% seen once, with about 9.4% in the top ten. The sequenced sample was peripheral blood. These receptors came from an older woman with COVID-19, enrolled during active disease.

This clone is a singleton in its sample. The V gene is TRBV18, the J gene TRBJ1-1; TRBD1 might be the D (5 bases). Per the germline V gene, CDR1 is KGHSH and CDR2 is LQKENI. CDR3 length: 17 amino acids. Trimming took 5 bases from V and 4 from J, leaving 23 bases between them. The CDR3 DNA follows: TGTGCCAGCTCATTCTCCCCATCCGGGACGGGGGGCACTGAAGCTTTCTTT. The encoded protein is CASSFSPSGTGGTEAFF. Together with reference TRBV18 and TRBJ1-1, the CDR3 gives the full variable domain: NAGVMQNPRHLVRRRGQEARLRCSPMKGHSHVYWYRQLPEEGLKFMVYLQKENIIDESGMPKERFSAEFPKEGPSILRIQQVVRGDSAAYFCASSFSPSGTGGTEAFFGQGTRLTVV.

The J gene is TRBJ1-4, the V gene TRBV29-1, with TRBD1 as a possible D gene (5 bases). In germline, CDR1 is SQVTM, CDR2 ANQGSEA. The CDR3 sequence is 13 residues long. V shed 4 bases and J shed 4 bases, with 10 bases lying between them. DNA for the CDR3: TGCAGCGTTGGGCAGGACAATAATGAAAAACTGTTTTTT. Its protein product is CSVGQDNNEKLFF.

The chain recombines TRBV15 with TRBJ2-5, with 14 bases lining up with TRBD2. The CDR3 covers 18 residues. V lost 1 base and J lost 0; bases outside the gene matches: 4. Germline CDR1 reads LNHNV; CDR2 reads YYDKDF (reference sequence). CDR3 bases: TGTGCCACCAGCAGAGTACGACTAGCGGGGGGGTACCAAGAGACCCAGTACTTC. It codes for CATSRVRLAGGYQETQYF.

J is TRBJ2-5 and V is TRBV15, with D perhaps TRBD1 (6 bases). CDR1 is LNHNV, CDR2 YYDKDF, per germline (reference sequence). This CDR3 is 15 amino acids long. Trimming stripped 0 bases from V and 3 bases from J, with 11 bases between. CDR3 residues: CATSRDRSGEETQYF. The CDR3 bases are TGTGCCACCAGCAGAGACCGCTCAGGGGAAGAGACCCAGTACTTC.

This clone was picked up one time. The chain has TRBV15 and TRBJ1-5, with TRBD1 as a possible D gene (5 bases). Germline CDR1 and CDR2: LNHNV and YYDKDF (reference sequence). Trimming cost V 6 bases and J 6 bases, with 9 bases left between them. The CDR3 consists of 12 residues. For the CDR3, the DNA is TGTGCCACCAGGACAGAACTTCAGCCCCAGCATTTT. This encodes CATRTELQPQHF.

This rearrangement joins TRBV9 to TRBJ1-6; TRBD1 agrees at 9 bases. The CDR3 loop spans 15 amino acids. V shed 4 bases, J shed 7 bases, and the junction held 6 bases outside the gene matches. The germline V gene encodes CDR1 SGDLS and CDR2 YYNGEE. The CDR3 sequence: CASSPWDRENSPLHF. In nucleotides, the CDR3 is TGTGCCAGCAGCCCTTGGGACAGGGAAAATTCACCCCTCCACTTT.

The chain couples TRBV9 to TRBJ2-5; tentative D call: TRBD1 (6 bases). Germline loops: CDR1 SGDLS, CDR2 YYNGEE. The CDR3 totals 18 residues. V gave up 2 bases and J gave up 5 bases, with 25 bases separating them. CDR3 DNA sequence: TGTGCCAGCAGCGTGCTCCCCAGGGGAAACGAGGGTGGGGAGACCCAGTACTTC. It encodes CASSVLPRGNEGGETQYF.

This chain connects TRBV21-1 to TRBJ1-6; the DNA was not compared with TRBD1, the D call given in the table. TRBV21-1 is deemed a pseudogene. The CDR3 consists of 16 residues. The CDR3 is CASSKVPGLYNSPLHF. The CDR3, as DNA: TGTGCCAGCAGCAAAGTTCCAGGGTTGTATAATTCACCCCTCCACTTT.

The chain joins TRBV29-1 to TRBJ1-1; D might be TRBD1 (5 bases). Germline values: CDR1 SQVTM, CDR2 ANQGSEA. CDR3 size: 11 residues. V lost 5 bases, J lost 6 bases, and 10 bases lay in between. The CDR3 DNA reads TGCAGCGTTCGACGACAGCCTGAAGCTTTCTTT. Translating it yields CSVRRQPEAFF. The complete variable domain, with remaining parts taken from reference TRBV29-1 and TRBJ1-1, reads SAVISQKPSRDICQRGTSLTIQCQVDSQVTMMFWYRQQPGQSLTLIATANQGSEATYESGFVIDKFPISRPNLTFSTLTVSNMSPEDSSIYLCSVRRQPEAFFGQGTRLTVV.

This rearrangement joins TRBV28 to TRBJ2-4; TRBD1 matches 9 bases. The ends lost 6 bases at V and 7 bases at J; junction bases unmatched: 10. CDR3 length: 15 amino acids. The V gene's germline CDR1 is MDHEN and CDR2 SYDVKM. The CDR3 DNA is TGTGCCAGCAGGGGGCCGGGACAGGGACGGAACATTCAGTACTTC. Translated, it gives CASRGPGQGRNIQYF.

The CDR3 is CASGSRHWQGRDYGYTF. The CDR3 bases are TGTGCTAGTGGTTCCCGCCATTGGCAGGGCCGAGACTATGGCTACACCTTC. The chain couples TRBV12-5 to TRBJ1-2, with D perhaps TRBD1 (5 bases). The CDR3 spans 17 residues. V dropped 4 bases and J dropped 3 bases, with 21 bases sitting between them. The germline CDR1 and CDR2 sequences are LGHNT and FRNRAP.

The V gene is TRBV28, the J gene TRBJ1-4, with TRBD1 matching over 8 bases. Germline CDR1 and CDR2: MDHEN and SYDVKM. The CDR3 length is 15 residues. V shed 5 bases and J 8 bases; nucleotides not matched to a gene: 10. CDR3: CASSPPDRVREKLFF. The CDR3 DNA reads TGTGCCAGCAGTCCCCCGGACAGGGTACGGGAAAAACTGTTTTTT.

The genes are TRBV7-8 and TRBJ1-1, with D possibly matching TRBD1 (5 bases). CDR1 is SGHVS, CDR2 FQNEAQ, per germline. V lost 0 bases, J lost 6 bases, and 11 bases lay in between. This CDR3 comprises 14 residues. The CDR3 loop is CASSLAGVVAEAFF. In DNA, the CDR3 is TGTGCCAGCAGCTTAGCAGGGGTTGTGGCTGAAGCTTTCTTT.

This clone was seen only once. The V call is TRBV5-4, the J call TRBJ1-6; D possibly corresponds to TRBD1 (6 bases). Germline V lookup: CDR1 SGHNT, CDR2 YYREEE (reference sequence). The CDR3 loop spans 15 amino acids. V lost 0 bases and J lost 7, with 11 bases in between. The CDR3 bases are TGTGCCAGCAGCTTGGTTGGACAGAGAAATTCACCCCTCCACTTT. Translation: CASSLVGQRNSPLHF.

Here the CDR3 reads CASSPAYYNEQFF. In DNA form, the CDR3 reads TGTGCCAGCAGCCCCGCCTACTACAATGAGCAGTTCTTC. The chain uses TRBV6-2 or TRBV6-3 and TRBJ2-1; no definite D call. The V and J ends lost 6 bases and 3 bases respectively, with 9 bases between them. This CDR3 is built from 13 residues. Germline V gene sequence: CDR1 MNHEY, CDR2 SVGEGT.

The chain has TRBV6-1 and TRBJ2-3; TRBD2 might be the D (7 bases). This CDR3 is 15 amino acids long. V lost 3 bases and J 0 bases, leaving 10 bases between the germline ends. Germline CDR1 MNHNS, CDR2 SASEGT. CDR3 sequence reads: CASSDRGGSTDTQYF. Written as DNA, the CDR3 is TGTGCCAGCAGTGATCGCGGGGGCAGCACAGATACGCAGTATTTT.

The chain recombines TRBV4-1 with TRBJ1-5; TRBD1 is a possible D gene (6 bases). In germline, CDR1 is MGHRA, CDR2 YSYEKL. The V and J ends lost 1 base and 3 bases respectively, with 13 bases between them. The CDR3 runs 16 residues. The CDR3 is CASSQGETGINQPQHF. The DNA for the CDR3 is TGCGCCAGCAGCCAAGGGGAGACAGGAATCAATCAGCCCCAGCATTTT.

The chain employs TRBV18 and TRBJ2-3, with a tentative D call TRBD1 (6 bases). The CDR3 sequence is 14 residues long. The V end lost 6 bases, the J end lost 1 base, and 11 bases lay between the germline ends. Germline CDR1 KGHSH, CDR2 LQKENI. The CDR3 loop reads CASSSDRRTDTQYF. The CDR3 DNA reads TGTGCCAGCTCCTCCGACAGGCGCACAGATACGCAGTATTTT.

This clone showed up just once. V gene TRBV9 combines with J gene TRBJ1-1, with TRBD1 matching over 9 bases. J gave up 1 base and V 5 bases, and 3 bases lay outside the gene matches. This CDR3 has 14 amino acids. Germline values: CDR1 SGDLS, CDR2 YYNGEE. The CDR3 DNA reads TGTGCCAGCAGGAAGGGACAGGGGAACACTGAAGCTTTCTTT. Its translation: CASRKGQGNTEAFF.

This chain connects TRBV2 to TRBJ2-4; D might be TRBD1 (6 bases). The CDR3 covers 13 residues. The V gene lost 6 bases and the J gene lost 5 bases, with 11 bases spanning the gap. Germline lookup yields CDR1 SNHLY and CDR2 FYNNEI. The CDR3 spells CASRGQPQNIQYF. Here the CDR3 DNA reads TGTGCCAGCAGGGGACAACCCCAAAACATTCAGTACTTC. The variable domain in full, with the rest retrieved from reference TRBV2 and TRBJ2-4, is EPEVTQTPSHQVTQMGQEVILRCVPISNHLYFYWYRQILGQKVEFLVSFYNNEISEKSEIFDDQFSVERPDGSNFTLKIRSTKLEDSAMYFCASRGQPQNIQYFGAGTRLSVL.

The genes are TRBV14 and TRBJ1-1; no reliable D call. Between the trimmed V and J ends, which lost 1 base and 0 bases, there was a span of 9 bases. The CDR3 has 15 residues. Germline V gene data show CDR1 as SGHDN and CDR2 as FVKESK. The CDR3 DNA is TGTGCCAGCAGCCAAGTGGTAGAGATGAACACTGAAGCTTTCTTT. This codes for CASSQVVEMNTEAFF.

This chain joins TRBV19 and TRBJ1-1; D remains unclear. The CDR3 loop spans 15 amino acids. Germline values: CDR1 LNHDA, CDR2 SQIVND (reference sequence). Deletions cut 9 bases from V and 0 bases from J, with 17 bases between. The CDR3 here is CASATRSRMNTEAFF. In nucleotides, the CDR3 is TGTGCCAGCGCGACGAGGAGTCGCATGAACACTGAAGCTTTCTTT.